These 8 T cell receptor beta chains came from one sample sequenced in a study of blood T cell repertoires in COVID-19. Generated by immunoSEQ multiplex PCR, the TCRdb table keeps only in-frame clones and is missing some. Of 140,000 or so clones listed, roughly four fifths are singletons. The sequenced sample was PBMCs or T cells enriched from blood (not recorded which). The receptors derive from a man between 45 and 60 years old who had recovered from COVID-19.

The chain links TRBV5-1 to TRBJ1-1; D remains ambiguous. The CDR3 sequence is 14 residues long. V dropped 4 bases and J dropped 3 bases, with 13 bases sitting between them. The V gene's germline CDR1 is SGHRS and CDR2 YFSETQ. CDR3 coding DNA: TGCGCCAGCAGCCGCGACACAAAGTACACTGAAGCTTTCTTT. Its translation: CASSRDTKYTEAFF.

This clone was detected only a few times. The genes are TRBV5-1 and TRBJ1-6; D unclear. V lost 0 bases, J lost 7 bases, and 8 bases lay in between. Germline V lookup: CDR1 SGHRS, CDR2 YFSETQ. This CDR3 is 14 amino acids long. CDR3 DNA: TGCGCCAGCAGCTTGGAACAGCTAAATTCACCCCTCCACTTT. This translates into CASSLEQLNSPLHF. The complete variable domain, with remaining parts taken from reference TRBV5-1 and TRBJ1-6, reads KAGVTQTPRYLIKTRGQQVTLSCSPISGHRSVSWYQQTPGQGLQFLFEYFSETQRNKGNFPGRFSGRQFSNSRSEMNVSTLELGDSALYLCASSLEQLNSPLHFGNGTRLTVT.

This clone was observed a handful of times. This rearrangement joins TRBV7-9 to TRBJ1-5; the D is unclear. CDR3 size: 13 residues. Trimming pared 3 bases from V and 5 bases from J, leaving 8 bases between. The germline gives CDR1 SEHNR, CDR2 FQNEAQ (reference sequence). CDR3 in amino acids: CASSFNRDQPQHF. Written as DNA, the CDR3 is TGTGCCAGCAGCTTTAACCGGGATCAGCCCCAGCATTTT.

The chain has TRBV6-5 and TRBJ2-1; 7 bases map to TRBD2. This CDR3 spans 13 amino acids. With V trimmed by 7 bases and J by 10 bases, 10 bases remained unmatched. CDR1 MNHEY and CDR2 SVGAGI come from the germline V gene. The CDR3 reads CASKAGSFGEQFF. In nucleotides, the CDR3 is TGTGCCAGCAAAGCGGGGTCTTTTGGAGAGCAGTTCTTC.

The chain links TRBV7-2 to TRBJ1-4, with TRBD1 as a possible D gene (5 bases). Trimming cost V 5 bases and J 4 bases, with 17 bases left between them. CDR1 and CDR2 from the germline V gene are SGHTA and FQGNSA. The CDR3 sequence is 16 residues long. This CDR3 is CASSPDRPGINEKLFF. The CDR3 coding sequence is TGTGCCAGCAGCCCAGACAGACCTGGTATTAATGAAAAACTGTTTTTT.

This clone was picked up one time. The CDR3 reads CATYRGSGELFF. CDR3 nucleotides: TGTGCCACTTATCGGGGTTCCGGGGAGCTGTTTTTT. The chain joins TRBV3-1 (or the pseudogene TRBV3-2) to TRBJ2-2, with a weak D call TRBD2 (5 bases). V shed 10 bases and J shed 6 bases, with 12 bases lying between them. The germline gives CDR1 LGHDT, CDR2 YNNKEL (reference sequence). The CDR3 is 12 amino acids.

This rearrangement joins TRBV23-1 to TRBJ2-1, with TRBD2 matching over 9 bases. TRBV23-1 is an open reading frame, and its role is uncertain. CDR3 size: 16 residues. J was trimmed by 4 bases and V by 4 bases; bases with no gene match: 8. The CDR3 here is CASSPISGGTYNEQFF. The CDR3 DNA reads TGCGCCAGCAGTCCAATTAGCGGGGGAACTTACAATGAGCAGTTCTTC.

This clone was seen only a few times. The chain recombines TRBV18 with TRBJ1-2; no clear D gene. Germline V gene sequence: CDR1 KGHSH, CDR2 LQKENI. V lost 4 bases to trimming and J lost 7 bases, with 19 bases between them. CDR3 length: 15 amino acids. This CDR3 is CASSQSEGESLGYTF. CDR3 in DNA: TGTGCCAGCTCACAAAGTGAGGGAGAGTCACTTGGCTACACCTTC.